Included here is one TCR beta chain sequence, with context. It lacks a known antigen. Per-base quality was not reported, and no clone a single base away is much larger than it. The protocol used for the library was the immunoSEQ multiplex PCR assay. The multiplex PCR relied on a mix of 60 forward primers for TCR Vbeta segments and 13 reverse primers for TCR Jbeta segments. The CDR3 region of rearranged TCR beta genes was amplified from genomic DNA with a multiplex PCR assay. The amplified TCR beta libraries were sequenced on the Illumina HiSeq System as 87-base-pair reads. Turning to the authors' computational methods: A later analysis counted tens of millions of unique TCR beta chains across the 600 to 850 repertoires, and around 9.9 million of these chains were shared by at least two donors. Raw reads were error-corrected and collapsed into unique sequences by a nearest-neighbor algorithm in which closely related sequences were merged to remove PCR and sequencing errors. CDR3 sequences were aligned to IMGT reference sequences to assign V, D and J gene segments. For a sequence to be retained, a match of at least six nucleotides was required to both a V gene segment and a J gene segment. A rearrangement counted as productive if the CDR3 had no stop codons and remained in frame with V and J, and every other rearrangement counted as non-productive. Following IMGT convention, CDR3 was defined as the stretch from the second conserved V-encoded cysteine to the conserved J-encoded phenylalanine. The earlier analysis of about 610 of the donors excluded sequences that lacked an unambiguous match to a single V gene segment. An earlier analysis of fewer than 750 of the donors called V segments functional above 56.7% productive rearrangements and segregating when the between-donor standard deviation exceeded 5%. A statistical classification framework was developed to diagnose cytomegalovirus status using the catalog of TCR beta chain sequences. V and J gene assignment, in a later analysis, came from comparing TCR nucleotide sequences with IMGT/GENE-DB human TR gene sequences. A later analysis assigned CDR3 sequences and most-parsimonious VDJ recombination scenarios with the TCRdist pipeline. In a later analysis, each TCR beta chain was defined by its CDR3 amino acid sequence together with its V-gene family, and reads lacking a unique V-gene family were excluded. A later analysis removed 500 to 600 highly shared, low-generation-probability nucleotide sequences to deal with suspected cross-contamination and a sequencing artifact. For each public chain, a later analysis derived a clonal expansion index from normalized ranks of inferred template counts within each repertoire. In a later analysis, generation probabilities were computed with a VDJ recombination model fitted to out-of-frame rearrangements, and the resulting probabilities were checked against IGoR. In a later analysis, hypergeometric tests were used to score TCR-TCR, TCR-HLA and TCR-CMV co-occurrence, with a repertoire-size bias correction applied to TCR pairs. False discovery rates were estimated in a later analysis by permuting HLA or CMV assignments 20 times. In a later analysis, co-occurring TCRs were grouped using DBSCAN, with TCRdist sequence similarity added in when clustering inside HLA-allele-positive subsets. For co-occurrence clustering, repertoires with fewer than 30,000 or more than 120,000 public chains were excluded, along with a handful of repertoires with anomalous nucleotide sharing. The clones in this table, taken by TCRdb from immuneACCESS, are in-frame only. Not every clone is retained; where verified, under half of the shortfall comes from an unresolved V gene, and the cause of the rest is unknown. V, J and clone size are taken as reported in that table, and D and trimming were inferred from the DNA itself. The sample includes 110,000 to 150,000 clones, with 75% to 80% observed a single time. Clones ranked in the top ten supply nearly 4% of the sample.

As encoded in the germline V gene (reference sequence), CDR1 is MNHEY while CDR2 is SMNVEV. The V end loses 2 bases and the J end loses 0 bases, and a stretch of 7 bases separates them. Reading from cysteine to phenylalanine, the CDR3 counts 14 amino acids. The entry retains the CDR3 DNA only, 42 bases that are in frame from base 1. The entry originates in a study of cytomegalovirus exposure and HLA in healthy donors (dated by TCRdb to 2017 to 2019). The study in broad terms: In an earlier analysis of 587 of the donors, approximately 260 Gb of sequence data and approximately 100 million unique TCR beta sequences from roughly 200 million T cells were reported. Approximately 300 gigabases of sequencing data and 91 million or so unique TCR sequences made up an early release that covered several hundred HLA-typed donors. Of the roughly 390 genotyped donors, 75% to 85% were placed in the genetic ancestry cluster associated with self-reported Caucasian donors. The study was designed to test whether signatures of past pathogen exposure could be identified by cataloging public T cell receptors. The T cell repertoires of roughly 660 subjects were profiled by immunosequencing and related to cytomegalovirus serostatus. Along with the roughly 610-subject first cohort, a separate validation cohort of roughly 110 different subjects was used. To predict cytomegalovirus infection status, the study brought together high-throughput TCR immunosequencing, statistical association of individual TCRs with disease status, and machine learning. To study patterns of TCR occurrence, a later analysis re-analyzed previously published TCR beta repertoires from 666 donors and added high-resolution HLA genotyping. The later analysis used no new phenotypic data to find candidate immune exposures, relying instead on TCR beta sequences and their occurrence across donors. In an earlier analysis of several hundred of the donors, high-throughput TCR beta sequencing was used to judge whether each TCR beta V gene segment behaved as functional or pseudogenic. Donor age, sex, ethnicity and CMV serostatus were compiled alongside the repertoire data. In a later genetic analysis, genome-wide SNP genotypes for about 65% of the roughly 700 donors were used, and that subset was treated as a discovery cohort. All discovery cohort repertoires had been generated on a single sequencing platform. HLA typing included class I and class II loci at four-digit resolution. Typing coverage differed by locus: A, B, C, DRB1 and DQB1 were typed in roughly 620-630 donors, DQA1 in 522, DPA1 in approximately 610, and DPB1 in roughly 470. Four or five DR-DQ haplotypes were handled as single units for association and clustering, since linkage in the cohort was strong. Among some 400 genotyped donors of the cohort, an average of approximately 200,000 unique TCR beta nucleotide sequences was sequenced per donor, of which 15% to 20% were non-productive.

The cohort was made up of 666 healthy bone marrow donors. At the time of sampling, all cohort members were nominally healthy, though unrecorded immune exposures were likely present. The donor was CMV seronegative and was included in the group of 352 seronegative cohort members. Every donor gave a peripheral blood sample, and the peripheral blood mononuclear cells from that sample were used for TCR beta sequencing. The Qiagen DNeasy Blood Extraction Kit was used to extract genomic DNA from the blood cell samples. General findings and caveats noted by the study authors: A further reported finding was that TCR beta sequences accurately predicted the HLA-A and HLA-B alleles for most subjects in the first cohort. A later genetic analysis reported fewer N-insertions in productive TCRs among donors in an Asian-associated ancestry cluster than the roughly 700-donor mean. It was suggested by the authors that the approach could potentially be generalized to other disease states and immunological phenotypes. A cluster of highly shared sequence variants was judged likely to represent a technical artifact of the sequencing pipeline. While some public TCRs were present in many individuals, most TCR sequences turned up only very rarely across donors. According to a later analysis, most CMV-associated TCR beta chains appeared to be HLA-restricted, and the HLA associations seemed to be driven largely by CMV exposure. Specific HLA alleles were associated with 15,000 to 20,000 TCR beta sequences at a false discovery rate of 0.05 in a later analysis. Immune exposure information for the cohort was limited to CMV serostatus. In a later analysis, the rate of TCR association differed among HLA loci, with DRB1 alleles having the most associated TCRs and HLA-C alleles having the fewest. Some 15 rarely observed V segments, including chromosome 9 orphons, were excluded from the earlier analysis of some 590 of the donors because counts were too low. In a later analysis, HLA-associated TCR beta chains were found to be more clonally expanded and to have lower generation probabilities than equally common non-associated chains. Only TCR beta chains were sequenced in this cohort, and the absence of alpha or paired-chain data limited detectable features. Assigning TCR associations to individual alleles was difficult when HLA alleles, especially DR and DQ, strongly co-occurred. An association between a missense DCLRE1C variant and V-gene and J-gene trimming of TCR beta chains was found in a later genetic analysis and replicated in an independent cohort. In vitro tests confirmed that a few of the cytomegalovirus-associated TCR beta chains recognize cytomegalovirus antigens. The 87-base-pair reads could not distinguish some IMGT-functional V segments, including TRBV6-2 and TRBV6-3, so those segments were excluded. Linkage disequilibrium might explain the correlated functional status among segregating V segments, but an unknown experimental factor could not be excluded. Roughly uniform sequencing depth across donors was assumed in presence/absence analyses, although this assumption may not hold. The study listed 150 to 200 TCR beta chains as associated with cytomegalovirus. In both the original and validation cohorts, the classifier was reported to diagnose cytomegalovirus status with high specificity and sensitivity. In a later analysis, several top co-occurrence clusters were reported to appear linked to parvovirus B19, influenza, CMV and Epstein-Barr virus. In an earlier analysis of over 550 of the donors, most TCR beta V segments were observed in productive rearrangements about 90% or about 30% of the time, broadly matching IMGT annotations. Because HLA typing was missing for some donors at each locus, association tests included only the typed subset.

The chain was built from TRBV27 and TRBJ1-1; a tentative D match to TRBD1 spans 6 bases. Sequenced input: PBMCs. The sequence was obtained from a male donor in good health and CMV-seronegative. The CDR3 reads CASSLEGVNTEAFF. The sequenced DNA is TGTGCCAGCAGTTTAGAGGGGGTGAACACTGAAGCTTTCTTT.